This passage covers 13 T cell receptor beta chains from one sample sequenced in a study of PD-1 blockade in classical Hodgkin lymphoma. Each patient relapsed following autologous stem cell transplantation, and prior brentuximab vedotin exposure differed. Some clones are missing from TCRdb's copy, which holds only in-frame ones; the method was immunoSEQ multiplex PCR. The sample records 30,000 to 50,000 clones, around 78% being singletons. Sample: peripheral blood mononuclear cells (PBMCs), taken at baseline. The receptor set was obtained from a human donor with classical Hodgkin lymphoma.

The chain carries TRBV7-3 and TRBJ2-7; D gene ambiguous. Looked up from germline, CDR1 is SGHTA and CDR2 is FQGTGA. Between the trimmed V and J ends, which lost 5 bases and 6 bases, there was a span of 14 bases. CDR3 length: 13 residues. This chain's CDR3 is CASSLTPLSEQYF. CDR3 nucleotide sequence: TGTGCCAGCAGCCTCACCCCCTTAAGCGAGCAGTACTTC. The full variable domain, in which reference TRBV7-3 and TRBJ2-7 provide the parts outside the CDR3, is GAGVSQTPSNKVTEKGKYVELRCDPISGHTALYWYRQSLGQGPEFLIYFQGTGAADDSGLPNDRFFAVRPEGSVSTLKIQRTERGDSAVYLCASSLTPLSEQYFGPGTRLTVT.

V is TRBV15 and J is TRBJ2-5; a weak D match, TRBD2 (5 bases). Germline V lookup: CDR1 LNHNV, CDR2 YYDKDF (reference sequence). The ends were cut back, 7 bases at V and 5 bases at J, with 11 bases in the middle. The length of the CDR3 is 12 residues. The DNA for the CDR3 is TGTGCCACCACCCGAGGGTACGAGACCCAGTACTTC. Amino acids: CATTRGYETQYF.

This chain uses TRBV6-5 with TRBJ2-1; D is unclear. The CDR3 runs 15 residues. Trimming cost V 2 bases and J 2 bases, with 10 bases left between them. Germline V gene lookup returns CDR1 MNHEY and CDR2 SVGAGI. DNA for the CDR3: TGTGCCAGCAGTTACCGACCAAACCCCTACAATGAGCAGTTCTTC. Its translation is CASSYRPNPYNEQFF.

This rearrangement joins TRBV4-1 to TRBJ2-5, with TRBD2 matching over 10 bases. V dropped 4 bases and J dropped 2; count of bases not matched to a gene: 1. The V gene's germline CDR1 is MGHRA and CDR2 YSYEKL. The CDR3 is 14 residues long. The CDR3 coding sequence is TGCGCCAGCAGCCGAGCGGGAGGGCAAGAGACCCAGTACTTC. It is translated as CASSRAGGQETQYF.

This clone appeared once. This rearrangement joins TRBV28 to TRBJ1-5; maybe TRBD1 (6 bases). This CDR3 spans 14 amino acids. The germline V gene encodes CDR1 MDHEN and CDR2 SYDVKM. V lost 2 bases to trimming and J lost 6 bases, with 11 bases between them. The CDR3 sequence: CASSLMGGGQPQHF. The CDR3 region has the DNA TGTGCCAGCAGTTTAATGGGGGGCGGTCAGCCCCAGCATTTT.

V and J are TRBV7-9 and TRBJ2-3; D may match TRBD1 or TRBD2 (5 bases each). The CDR3 is 15 amino acids. CDR1 is SEHNR, CDR2 FQNEAQ, per germline (reference sequence). V was clipped by 5 bases and J by 0 bases, with 12 bases between them. The CDR3, as DNA: TGTGCCAGCAGCGCCGGGGCCGTTAGCACAGATACGCAGTATTTT. Its translation: CASSAGAVSTDTQYF.

This chain connects TRBV6-5 to TRBJ2-3; no clear D gene. This CDR3 is built from 14 residues. Germline CDR1 reads MNHEY; CDR2 reads SVGAGI. Trimming took 2 bases from V and 4 from J, leaving 10 bases between them. Here the CDR3 reads CASSYEVRPDTQYF. CDR3 in DNA: TGTGCCAGCAGTTACGAAGTTAGACCAGATACGCAGTATTTT.

The chain combines TRBV13 with TRBJ2-3; 13 positions agree with TRBD2. The CDR3 length is 17 residues. Germline V gene sequence: CDR1 PRHDT, CDR2 FYEKMQ (reference sequence). The V and J ends lost 4 bases and 6 bases, in that order; junction bases with no gene match: 10. The DNA of the CDR3 is TGTGCCAGCAGCTCGGGACTAGCGGGAAGGTTGACGGATACGCAGTATTTT. It yields the protein CASSSGLAGRLTDTQYF.

There are a few counts of this clone. The CDR3 DNA sequence: TGTGCCAGTAGTGCCCGGATATCTTGGTCCTCCCTTGAAGCTTTCTTT. Amino acid sequence: CASSARISWSSLEAFF. This chain uses TRBV19 with TRBJ1-1; D gene uncertain. In germline, CDR1 is LNHDA, CDR2 SQIVND (reference sequence). The CDR3 totals 16 residues. Trimming left V 5 bases short and J 7 bases short, with 23 bases between.

This clone was counted a few times. The chain carries TRBV7-2 and TRBJ1-2; a weak D match, TRBD1 (5 bases). Looked up from germline, CDR1 is SGHTA and CDR2 is FQGNSA. CDR3 length equals 13 residues. Deletions cut 5 bases from V and 1 base from J, with 8 bases between. CDR3 protein: CASSPGDNYGYTF. CDR3 DNA sequence: TGTGCCAGCAGCCCGGGGGATAACTATGGCTACACCTTC.

The chain is built from TRBV9 and TRBJ2-1; TRBD2 aligns across 8 bases. Germline V CDR1 and CDR2: SGDLS, YYNGEE. The V segment lost 0 bases and the J segment 2 bases; nucleotides outside the gene matches: 1. The length of the CDR3 is 15 residues. CDR3: CASSVAGGPYNEQFF. The CDR3 bases are TGTGCCAGCAGCGTAGCGGGAGGGCCCTACAATGAGCAGTTCTTC.

A word on this clone: Germline and junction disagree at one end, which may indicate a read error. The chain carries TRBV5-8 and TRBJ1-1, with D uncertain. The CDR3 spans 17 residues. Germline V gene data show CDR1 as SGHTS and CDR2 as YDEGEE. The CDR3 loop is CASSQDLGKISRTEAFF. CDR3 coding DNA: TGCGCCAGCAGCCAAGATCTAGGGAAGATAAGTAGAACTGAAGCTTTCTTT.

The chain recombines TRBV5-8 with TRBJ2-1; D possibly uses TRBD1 or TRBD2 (6 bases each). The CDR3 sequence is 13 residues long. The germline V gene has CDR1 SGHTS and CDR2 YDEGEE. Trimming took off 8 bases at V and 0 bases at J, with 9 bases between the two ends. CDR3 loop: CARGGSSYNEQFF. DNA for the CDR3: TGTGCCAGAGGGGGGAGCTCCTACAATGAGCAGTTCTTC.